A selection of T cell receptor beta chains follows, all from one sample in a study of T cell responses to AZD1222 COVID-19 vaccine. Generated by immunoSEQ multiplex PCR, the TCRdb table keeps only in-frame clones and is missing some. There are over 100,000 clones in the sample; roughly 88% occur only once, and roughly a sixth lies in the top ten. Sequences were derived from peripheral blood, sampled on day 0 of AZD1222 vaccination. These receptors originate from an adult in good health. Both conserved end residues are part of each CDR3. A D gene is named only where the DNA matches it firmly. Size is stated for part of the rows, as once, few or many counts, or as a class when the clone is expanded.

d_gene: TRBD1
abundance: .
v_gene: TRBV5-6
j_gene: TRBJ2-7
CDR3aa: CASSSTGQSSYEQYF
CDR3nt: TGTGCCAGCAGCTCAACGGGACAGAGCTCCTACGAGCAGTACTTC

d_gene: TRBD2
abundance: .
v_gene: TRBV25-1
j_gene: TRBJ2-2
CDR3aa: CASSRLAGSNTGELFF
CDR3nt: TGTGCCAGCAGCAGACTAGCGGGATCGAACACCGGGGAGCTGTTTTTT

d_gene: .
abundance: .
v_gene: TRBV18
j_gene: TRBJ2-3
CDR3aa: CASSRERTDTQYF
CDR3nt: TGTGCCAGCTCGCGTGAAAGGACAGATACGCAGTATTTT

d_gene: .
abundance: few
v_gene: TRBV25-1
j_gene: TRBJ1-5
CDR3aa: CASSDGVGQPQHF
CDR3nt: TGTGCCAGCAGTGACGGGGTTGGCCAGCCCCAGCATTTT

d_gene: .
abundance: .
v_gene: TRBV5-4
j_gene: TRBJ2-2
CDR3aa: CASSLVKGRDTGELFF
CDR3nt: TGTGCCAGCAGCTTGGTTAAGGGAAGGGACACCGGGGAGCTGTTTTTT

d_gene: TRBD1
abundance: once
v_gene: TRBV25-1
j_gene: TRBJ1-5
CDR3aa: CASSPTGTFNQPQHF
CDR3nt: TGTGCCAGCAGTCCGACAGGGACTTTCAATCAGCCCCAGCATTTT

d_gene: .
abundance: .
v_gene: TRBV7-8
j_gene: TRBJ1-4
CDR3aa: CASSSRGGPNEKLFF
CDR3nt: TGTGCCAGCAGCTCTCGGGGGGGGCCTAATGAAAAACTGTTTTTT

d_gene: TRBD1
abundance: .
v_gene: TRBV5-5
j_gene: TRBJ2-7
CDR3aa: CASSWGQGAYEQYF
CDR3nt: TGTGCCAGCAGCTGGGGACAGGGGGCTTACGAGCAGTACTTC

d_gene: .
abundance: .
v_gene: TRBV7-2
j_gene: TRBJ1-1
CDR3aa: CASSLVSQVRVRTEAFF
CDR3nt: TGTGCCAGCAGCTTAGTTAGTCAGGTCAGGGTGAGGACTGAAGCTTTCTTT

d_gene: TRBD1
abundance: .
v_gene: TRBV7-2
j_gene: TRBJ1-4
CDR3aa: CASSKQRRTGEEKLFF
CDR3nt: TGTGCCAGCAGCAAACAAAGAAGGACAGGGGAAGAAAAACTGTTTTTT

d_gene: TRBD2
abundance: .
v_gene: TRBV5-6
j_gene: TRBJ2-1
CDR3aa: CASSPGTSAYNEQFF
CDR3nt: TGTGCCAGCAGCCCCGGGACTAGTGCGTACAATGAGCAGTTCTTC

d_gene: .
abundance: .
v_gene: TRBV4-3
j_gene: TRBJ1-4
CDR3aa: CASSREATNEKLFF
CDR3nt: TGCGCCAGCAGCCGCGAGGCAACTAATGAAAAACTGTTTTTT

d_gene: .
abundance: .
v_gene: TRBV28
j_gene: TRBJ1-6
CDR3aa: CASSRGDTYSPLHF
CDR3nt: TGTGCCAGCAGCCGCGGGGACACTTATTCACCCCTCCACTTT

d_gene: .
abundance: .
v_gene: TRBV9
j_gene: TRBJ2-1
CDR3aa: CASSVGGTYNEQFF
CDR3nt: TGTGCCAGCAGCGTAGGCGGCACCTACAATGAGCAGTTCTTC

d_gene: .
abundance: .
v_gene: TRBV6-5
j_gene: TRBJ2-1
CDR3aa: CASSWQGDYNEQFF
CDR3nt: TGTGCCAGCAGTTGGCAGGGTGACTACAATGAGCAGTTCTTC

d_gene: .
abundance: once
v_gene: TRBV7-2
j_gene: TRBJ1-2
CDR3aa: CASSPKGPGTNYGYTF
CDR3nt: TGTGCCAGCAGCCCAAAAGGACCAGGGACCAACTATGGCTACACCTTC

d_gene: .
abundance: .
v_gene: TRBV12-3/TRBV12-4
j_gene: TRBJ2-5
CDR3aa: CASSLKGMETQYF
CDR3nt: TGTGCCAGCAGTTTAAAGGGGATGGAGACCCAGTACTTC